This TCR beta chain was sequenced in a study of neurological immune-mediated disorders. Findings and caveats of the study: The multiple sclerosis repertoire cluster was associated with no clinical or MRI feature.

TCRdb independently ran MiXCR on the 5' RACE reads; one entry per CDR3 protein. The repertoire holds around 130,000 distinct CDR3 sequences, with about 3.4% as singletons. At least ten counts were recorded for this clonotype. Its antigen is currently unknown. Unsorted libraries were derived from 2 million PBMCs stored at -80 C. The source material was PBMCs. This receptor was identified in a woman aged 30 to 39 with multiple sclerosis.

The CDR3 nucleotides are TGCAGTGCTCCCACCCCCTGGACTAGCGGGGATAATGAGCAGTTCTTC. Protein sequence: CSAPTPWTSGDNEQFF. The chain couples TRBV20-1 to TRBJ2-1; 12 nucleotides agree with TRBD2. Germline CDR1 is DFQATT and CDR2 is SNEGSKA (reference sequence). Germline trimming cut 5 bases from V and 7 bases from J; bases unmatched to any gene: 12. The CDR3 extends over 16 amino acids.